Below are 14 T cell receptor beta chains sequenced from a single sample in a study of CD8 T cells in ankylosing spondylitis. TCRdb ran MiXCR on the 5' RACE reads and lists one entry per CDR3 protein. The repertoire consists of about 150,000 distinct CDR3 sequences, with roughly 31% occurring once and the leading ten covering 4.5% to 6%. Material: synovial fluid, either unsorted or a sorted T cell fraction (not recorded which). The receptor set was obtained from a male donor with ankylosing spondylitis.

At least ten counts were recorded for this clonotype. V gene TRBV6-2 or TRBV6-3 combines with J gene TRBJ2-7; D possibly corresponds to TRBD1 (6 bases). This CDR3 spans 15 amino acids. CDR1 MNHEY and CDR2 SVGEGT come from the germline V gene. Deletions cut 7 bases from V and 4 bases from J, with 20 bases between. CDR3 DNA sequence: TGTGCCAGCACCCACGGATCGGGCGGACAGTACGAGCAGTACTTC. Translation: CASTHGSGGQYEQYF.

This clonotype was counted a few times. The chain is built from TRBV20-1 and TRBJ1-2; 8 positions match TRBD1. CDR3 length equals 14 residues. V lost 6 bases to trimming and J lost 3 bases; unmatched junction nucleotides: 9. In germline, CDR1 is DFQATT, CDR2 SNEGSKA (reference sequence). CDR3 nucleotide sequence: TGCAGTGCGGACCCGACAGGGGCTGACTATGGCTACACCTTC. Its protein is CSADPTGADYGYTF.

The chain has TRBV5-1 and TRBJ2-1; 10 positions agree with TRBD2. CDR1 and CDR2 (germline): SGHRS, YFSETQ. The V and J ends lost 4 bases and 6 bases, in that order; junction bases with no gene match: 7. The CDR3 sequence is 15 residues long. CDR3 in amino acids: CASSPGASGGNEQFF. The CDR3 DNA sequence: TGCGCCAGCAGCCCCGGGGCTAGCGGGGGCAATGAGCAGTTCTTC.

The chain links TRBV4-3 to TRBJ2-3; D gene uncertain. The CDR3 contains 17 residues. V was shortened by 2 bases and J by 0 bases, with 15 bases between the two germline ends. CDR1 is LGHNA, CDR2 YSLEER, per germline. CDR3 in amino acids: CASSQSPRAASTDTQYF. In nucleotides, the CDR3 is TGCGCCAGCAGCCAATCACCCCGGGCCGCTAGCACAGATACGCAGTATTTT.

The table lists this clonotype with many counts. The chain recombines TRBV7-8 with TRBJ2-1, with 12 bases fitting TRBD1. CDR1 SGHVS and CDR2 FQNEAQ come from the germline V gene. V lost 5 bases, J lost 10 bases, and 9 bases stayed unmatched. This CDR3 is built from 15 residues. The CDR3 DNA reads TGTGCCAGCAGCCGAGGGACAGGGGGCTTTAGCGAGCAGTTCTTC. Encoded protein: CASSRGTGGFSEQFF. The complete variable domain, with remaining parts taken from reference TRBV7-8 and TRBJ2-1, reads GAGVSQSPRYKVAKRGQDVALRCDPISGHVSLFWYQQALGQGPEFLTYFQNEAQLDKSGLPSDRFFAERPEGSVSTLKIQRTQQEDSAVYLCASSRGTGGFSEQFFGPGTRLTVL.

The rearrangement joins TRBV27 to TRBJ2-3; 9 positions match TRBD2. CDR1 and CDR2 (germline): MNHEY, SMNVEV (reference sequence). This CDR3 contains 15 residues. V was clipped by 7 bases and J by 6 bases; unmatched bases: 11. Here the CDR3 DNA reads TGTGCCAGCATCGGCAGCGGGAGGAAGACGGATACGCAGTATTTT. Translating gives CASIGSGRKTDTQYF.

The chain is built from TRBV11-2 and TRBJ2-2; 11 bases fit TRBD1. V shed 0 bases, J shed 3 bases, and the junction held 3 bases outside the gene matches. Germline V lookup: CDR1 SGHAT, CDR2 FQNNGV. This CDR3 spans 17 amino acids. This CDR3 is CASSLDWTGGHTGELFF. For the CDR3, the DNA is TGTGCCAGCAGCTTAGACTGGACAGGGGGCCACACCGGGGAGCTGTTTTTT.

The chain joins TRBV7-2 to TRBJ2-5, with TRBD1 matching over 9 bases. Germline V gives CDR1 SGHTA, CDR2 FQGNSA. The CDR3 spans 14 residues. J was trimmed by 5 bases and V by 3 bases; bases with no gene match: 4. The CDR3 coding sequence is TGTGCCAGCAGCTTTGACAGGGGGGTGGAGACCCAGTACTTC. Translating it yields CASSFDRGVETQYF.

The chain is built from TRBV20-1 and TRBJ2-7; no reliable D call. Trimming took off 8 bases at V and 3 bases at J, with 14 bases between the two ends. CDR1 and CDR2 (germline): DFQATT, SNEGSKA (reference sequence). This CDR3 has 12 amino acids. The CDR3 region has the DNA TGCAGTAGGCGGAGATTTAACTACGAGCAGTACTTC. It codes for CSRRRFNYEQYF.

This clonotype was seen only a few times. The CDR3 spells CSVDNSYEQYF. DNA for the CDR3: TGCAGCGTTGACAACTCCTACGAGCAGTACTTC. The chain is built from TRBV29-1 and TRBJ2-7; D remains ambiguous. Trimming stripped 3 bases from V and 0 bases from J, with 3 bases between. Germline V lookup: CDR1 SQVTM, CDR2 ANQGSEA. CDR3 length: 11 amino acids.

This clonotype was detected a few times. V is TRBV7-9 and J is TRBJ2-1; 8 nucleotides line up with TRBD1. Germline CDR1 is SEHNR and CDR2 is FQNEAQ (reference sequence). The length of the CDR3 is 17 residues. V shed 5 bases and J 3 bases; nucleotides not matched to a gene: 12. CDR3 nucleotide sequence: TGTGCCAGCAGCCCCCGGTGGGGACAGGACGACTACAATGAGCAGTTCTTC. Translation: CASSPRWGQDDYNEQFF.

The table lists this clonotype with many counts. The V and J genes are TRBV27 and TRBJ2-6, with TRBD2 identical over 10 bases. Germline V gene sequence: CDR1 MNHEY, CDR2 SMNVEV (reference sequence). CDR3 length: 14 amino acids. Trimming removed 3 bases from V and 10 bases from J; junction bases left unmatched: 3. The CDR3 DNA is TGTGCCAGCAGTTTTCAGCGGGAGGGAAACGTCCTGACTTTC. Its protein product is CASSFQREGNVLTF.

The DNA of the CDR3 is TGTGCCAGCAGTGGGGTAGGGCAGAACTATGGCTACACCTTC. Protein: CASSGVGQNYGYTF. The chain has TRBV6-1 and TRBJ1-2, with D unresolved. The germline V gene encodes CDR1 MNHNS and CDR2 SASEGT. The ends were cut back, 4 bases at V and 2 bases at J, with 11 bases in the middle. This CDR3 contains 14 residues.

The chain recombines TRBV5-1 with TRBJ2-1; D is possibly TRBD2 (5 bases). The ends were cut back, 0 bases at V and 10 bases at J, with 8 bases in the middle. CDR1 and CDR2 (germline): SGHRS, YFSETQ. The CDR3 spans 12 residues. CDR3 region: CASSLAGEEQFF. CDR3 nucleotide sequence: TGCGCCAGCAGCTTGGCTGGGGAGGAGCAGTTCTTC.